Each of the 22 T cell receptor beta chains below was sequenced from the same sample in a study of T-cell reconstitution after alpha-beta-depleted transplantation in children. Unique molecular identifiers tagged the TCRbeta library. TCRdb re-analysed the PCR reads in MiXCR, keeping a single row per CDR3 protein. The table lists around 680,000 distinct CDR3 sequences, over 15% of them singletons. The specimen comprised PBMCs from the stem cell graft donor, sampled from the stem cell graft. The receptors here all came from a human donor who donated a stem cell graft to a child with acute myeloid leukemia.

This clonotype was detected ten times or more. The rearrangement links TRBV15 to TRBJ2-1; tentatively, D is TRBD1 (6 bases). The V end lost 5 bases, the J end lost 4 bases, and 9 bases lay between the germline ends. This CDR3 is 13 amino acids long. The germline gives CDR1 LNHNV, CDR2 YYDKDF (reference sequence). The CDR3 loop is CATSGDRYNEQFF. The DNA for the CDR3 is TGTGCCACCAGCGGCGACAGGTACAATGAGCAGTTCTTC. The whole variable domain, remainder taken from reference TRBV15 and TRBJ2-1, is DAMVIQNPRYQVTQFGKPVTLSCSQTLNHNVMYWYQQKSSQAPKLLFHYYDKDFNNEADTPDNFQSRRPNTSFCFLDIRSPGLGDTAMYLCATSGDRYNEQFFGPGTRLTVL.

This clonotype came up a few times. The chain combines TRBV6-2 or TRBV6-3 with TRBJ2-5; TRBD2 agrees at 12 bases. Germline V CDR1 and CDR2: MNHEY, SVGEGT. V was clipped by 2 bases and J by 1 base; unmatched bases: 8. This CDR3 comprises 18 residues. The CDR3 spells CASSYPLLAGGPQETQYF. In nucleotides, the CDR3 is TGTGCCAGCAGTTACCCCCTACTAGCGGGGGGTCCCCAAGAGACCCAGTACTTC.

This clonotype has a count of ten or more. An end of the junction differs from the germline gene, which may be a read error. As DNA, the CDR3 is TGCAGTGTTAGAACGGGGGCGGGCAATCAGCCCCAGCATTTT. Amino acid sequence: CSVRTGAGNQPQHF. This chain joins TRBV20-1 and TRBJ1-5; the D gene is possibly TRBD1 (6 bases). Germline loops: CDR1 DFQATT, CDR2 SNEGSKA (reference sequence). The CDR3 has 14 amino acids.

This clonotype was seen repeatedly, ten times or more. The chain carries TRBV20-1 and TRBJ2-7, with D hard to call. V gave up 5 bases and J gave up 0 bases, with 14 bases separating them. CDR1 is DFQATT, CDR2 SNEGSKA, per germline (reference sequence). The CDR3 runs 14 residues. DNA for the CDR3: TGCAGTGCTCCCCGGGCCAAAAGCTCCTACGAGCAGTACTTC. Its protein is CSAPRAKSSYEQYF.

This chain links TRBV20-1 with TRBJ2-7; 10 bases match TRBD2. CDR3 length: 15 residues. J gave up 3 bases and V 3 bases, and 8 bases lay outside the gene matches. Germline-derived CDR1 and CDR2 are DFQATT and SNEGSKA (reference sequence). CDR3 bases: TGCAGTGCTAGCCCGCTAGCGGGGGCCTTCTACGAGCAGTACGTC. This encodes CSASPLAGAFYEQYV.

This clonotype appeared many times. The chain links TRBV5-1 to TRBJ1-2, with 8 bases fitting TRBD1. The CDR3 is made up of 16 amino acids. V trimming: 0 bases; J trimming: 5 bases; junction bases outside the gene matches: 9. Germline V CDR1 and CDR2: SGHRS, YFSETQ. The CDR3 DNA reads TGCGCCAGCAGCTTGGAAACGGGAGACAGGGGTTATGGCTACACCTTC. This gives the protein CASSLETGDRGYGYTF.

V and J are TRBV28 and TRBJ2-3, with D maybe TRBD1 (5 bases). Trimming took off 6 bases at V and 3 bases at J, with 10 bases between the two ends. This CDR3 has 13 amino acids. Per germline, CDR1 MDHEN and CDR2 SYDVKM. The CDR3 reads CASRSQGTDTQYF. The CDR3 bases are TGTGCCAGCAGGTCGCAGGGTACAGATACGCAGTATTTT.

This clonotype has ten or more counts. V usage is TRBV27 and J usage is TRBJ2-7, with 8 bases fitting TRBD1. The length of the CDR3 is 14 residues. Losses at the gene ends were 6 bases for V and 7 bases for J; bases not matched to a gene: 11. Per germline, CDR1 MNHEY and CDR2 SMNVEV (reference sequence). The CDR3 DNA follows: TGTGCCAGCAGACCGATGGACAGGGACGGAGAGCAGTACGTC. Amino acids: CASRPMDRDGEQYV.

This clonotype was detected a few times. V and J are TRBV20-1 and TRBJ2-5; 7 positions agree with TRBD2. This CDR3 spans 13 amino acids. Germline trimming cut 1 base from V and 4 bases from J; bases unmatched to any gene: 3. Germline values: CDR1 DFQATT, CDR2 SNEGSKA (reference sequence). The CDR3 DNA sequence: TGCAGTGCTAGAGCCCCGGGGGGAGAGACCCAGTACTTC. It yields the protein CSARAPGGETQYF.

This clonotype was counted between two and nine times. V usage is TRBV7-3 and J usage is TRBJ2-2; 14 bases agree with TRBD2. The CDR3 consists of 17 residues. The germline gives CDR1 SGHTA, CDR2 FQGTGA. The V gene end was trimmed by 5 bases and the J gene end by 1 base; junction bases not matched to a gene: 3. CDR3 DNA: TGTGCCAGCAGCCGGACTAGCGGGGGGTGGAACACCGGGGAGCTGTTTTTT. It codes for CASSRTSGGWNTGELFF.

This clonotype was seen a handful of times. The chain joins TRBV28 to TRBJ2-7; 10 bases are shared with TRBD1. Germline V gene data show CDR1 as MDHEN and CDR2 as SYDVKM. The CDR3 sequence is 16 residues long. J lost 3 bases, V lost 1 base, and 6 bases had no gene match. The CDR3 region has the DNA TGTGCCAGCAGTTTATTAGGGACAGGGGCGAACTACGAGCAGTACTTC. The encoded protein is CASSLLGTGANYEQYF.

This clonotype came up many times. The chain combines TRBV7-9 with TRBJ2-1; D might be TRBD1 or TRBD2, each matching 5 bases. Germline V gene sequence: CDR1 SEHNR, CDR2 FQNEAQ (reference sequence). The CDR3 has 13 residues. V was shortened by 2 bases and J by 6 bases, with 8 bases between the two germline ends. The CDR3 DNA follows: TGTGCCAGCAGCTTATTTGGGGGCAATGAGCAGTTCTTC. This encodes CASSLFGGNEQFF.

This clonotype was detected many times. The CDR3 nucleotides read TGTGCCATCGCTGCGACCAATGAGCAGTTCTTC. Its translation is CAIAATNEQFF. The rearrangement joins TRBV10-3 to TRBJ2-1; D call uncertain. CDR1 is ENHRY, CDR2 SYGVKD, per germline. Trimming shortened V by 8 bases and J by 6 bases, and 8 bases separated the two germline ends. The CDR3 is 11 residues long.

The rearrangement joins TRBV20-1 to TRBJ1-5, with 7 bases matching TRBD1. The CDR3 contains 13 residues. The V segment lost 5 bases and the J segment 3 bases; nucleotides outside the gene matches: 4. In germline, CDR1 is DFQATT, CDR2 SNEGSKA (reference sequence). CDR3 DNA: TGCAGTGCTGAGGGACAGACCAATCAGCCCCAGCATTTT. This sequence encodes CSAEGQTNQPQHF.

The table lists this clonotype with many counts. The chain combines TRBV20-1 with TRBJ1-4; D remains ambiguous. This CDR3 is built from 13 residues. Trimming left V 1 base short and J 5 bases short, with 8 bases between. Germline-derived CDR1 and CDR2 are DFQATT and SNEGSKA (reference sequence). The CDR3 DNA reads TGCAGTGCTAGAGTTTATACAAATGAAAAACTGTTTTTT. Translation: CSARVYTNEKLFF.

This clonotype was seen ten or more times. V gene TRBV29-1 combines with J gene TRBJ2-2; no clear D. The CDR3 has 12 amino acids. CDR1 is SQVTM, CDR2 ANQGSEA, per germline. Trimming took off 4 bases at V and 6 bases at J, with 9 bases between the two ends. The CDR3 coding sequence is TGCAGCGTTGGGACGAATCCCGGGGAGCTGTTTTTT. It encodes CSVGTNPGELFF.

At least ten counts were recorded for this clonotype. This chain uses TRBV20-1 with TRBJ2-1; 8 nucleotides agree with TRBD1. Germline V lookup: CDR1 DFQATT, CDR2 SNEGSKA (reference sequence). V lost 2 bases to trimming and J lost 5 bases; unmatched junction nucleotides: 11. This CDR3 has 16 residues. DNA for the CDR3: TGCAGTGCTAGATCCGGTGGACAGGGTCGGGACAATGAGCAGTTCTTC. It translates to CSARSGGQGRDNEQFF.

At least ten counts were recorded for this clonotype. This sequence joins TRBV7-2 and TRBJ2-7; D ambiguous. V gave up 8 bases and J gave up 5 bases, with 10 bases separating them. Germline assignment: CDR1 SGHTA and CDR2 FQGNSA. There are 11 residues in the CDR3. The CDR3 is CASQSWDEQYF. The CDR3 DNA follows: TGTGCCAGCCAGTCGTGGGACGAGCAGTACTTC. Full variable domain (outside the CDR3, taken from reference TRBV7-2 and TRBJ2-7): GAGVSQSPSNKVTEKGKDVELRCDPISGHTALYWYRQSLGQGLEFLIYFQGNSAPDKSGLPSDRFSAERTGGSVSTLTIQRTQQEDSAVYLCASQSWDEQYFGPGTRLTVT.

This chain connects TRBV20-1 to TRBJ1-1; a weak D match, TRBD1 (5 bases). V shed 2 bases and J shed 6 bases, with 7 bases lying between them. This CDR3 spans 11 amino acids. Germline loops: CDR1 DFQATT, CDR2 SNEGSKA (reference sequence). CDR3 region: CSARRQSEAFF. CDR3 DNA: TGCAGTGCTAGAAGACAGTCTGAAGCTTTCTTT.

This clonotype was recorded a few times. This chain links TRBV5-5 with TRBJ2-7; 7 bases are a match to TRBD1. Germline V gene sequence: CDR1 SGHKS, CDR2 YYEKEE (reference sequence). V shed 0 bases, J shed 4 bases, and the junction held 10 bases outside the gene matches. The CDR3 runs 16 residues. CDR3 in amino acids: CASSLEGQHVEYEQYV. In nucleotides, the CDR3 is TGTGCCAGCAGCTTGGAGGGACAGCATGTCGAATACGAGCAGTACGTC.

This clonotype came up many times. The gene calls are TRBV20-1 and TRBJ2-3; D gene ambiguous. Germline CDR1 DFQATT, CDR2 SNEGSKA (reference sequence). The V end lost 5 bases, the J end lost 0 bases, and 9 bases lay between the germline ends. The CDR3 is 13 amino acids. CDR3 DNA sequence: TGCAGTGCTCCACTATGGAGCACAGATACGCAGTATTTT. It translates to CSAPLWSTDTQYF.

This clonotype was detected ten times or more. J is TRBJ2-3 and V is TRBV15; TRBD2 matches 7 bases. The junction had 5 bases not matched to a gene; V was cut back by 4 bases and J by 1 base. The CDR3 totals 15 residues. CDR1 and CDR2 from the germline V gene are LNHNV and YYDKDF (reference sequence). CDR3 region: CATSTQRGGTDTQYF. DNA for the CDR3: TGTGCCACCAGCACTCAGCGGGGAGGCACAGATACGCAGTATTTT.